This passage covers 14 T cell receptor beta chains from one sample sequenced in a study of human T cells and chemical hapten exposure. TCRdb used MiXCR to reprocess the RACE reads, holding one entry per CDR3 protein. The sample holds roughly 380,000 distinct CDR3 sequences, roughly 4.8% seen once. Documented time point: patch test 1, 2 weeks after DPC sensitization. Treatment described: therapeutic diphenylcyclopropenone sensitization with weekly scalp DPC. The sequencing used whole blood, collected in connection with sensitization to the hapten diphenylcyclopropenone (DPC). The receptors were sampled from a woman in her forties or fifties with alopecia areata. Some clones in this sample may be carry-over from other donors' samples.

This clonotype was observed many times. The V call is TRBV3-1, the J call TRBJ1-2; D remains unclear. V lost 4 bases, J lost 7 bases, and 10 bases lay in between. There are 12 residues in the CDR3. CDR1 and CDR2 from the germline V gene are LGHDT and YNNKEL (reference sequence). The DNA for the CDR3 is TGTGCCAGCAGCCTCCGTACTTCTGGCTACACCTTC. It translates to CASSLRTSGYTF.

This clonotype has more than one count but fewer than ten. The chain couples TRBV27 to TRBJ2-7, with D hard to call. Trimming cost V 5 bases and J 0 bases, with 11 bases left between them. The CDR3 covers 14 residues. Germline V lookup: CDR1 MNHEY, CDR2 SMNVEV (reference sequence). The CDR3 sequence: CASSLRHPSYEQYF. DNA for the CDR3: TGTGCCAGCAGTCTCAGACACCCCTCCTACGAGCAGTACTTC.

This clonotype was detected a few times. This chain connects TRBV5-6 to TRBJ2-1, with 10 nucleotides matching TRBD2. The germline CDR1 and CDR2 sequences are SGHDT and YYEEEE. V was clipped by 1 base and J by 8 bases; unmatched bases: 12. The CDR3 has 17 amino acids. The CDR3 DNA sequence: TGTGCCAGCAGCTTGAGTCCCGCCAGCGGGAGGGCCGATGAGCAGTTCTTC. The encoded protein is CASSLSPASGRADEQFF.

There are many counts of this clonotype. DNA for the CDR3: TGTGCCAGCAGCCTATACATGAACACTGAAGCTTTCTTT. This codes for CASSLYMNTEAFF. J is TRBJ1-1 and V is TRBV27; D gene unclear. The V end was cut by 6 bases, the J end by 0 bases, with 8 bases between. The CDR3 has 13 amino acids. From germline, CDR1 is MNHEY and CDR2 SMNVEV (reference sequence).

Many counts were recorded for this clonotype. The CDR3 coding sequence is TGTGCCAGCAGCCAAGAGGGCCAGGAACCCTCCTACGAGCAGTACTTC. It specifies CASSQEGQEPSYEQYF. The chain has TRBV4-2 and TRBJ2-7; D call uncertain. Germline V gene sequence: CDR1 LGHNA, CDR2 YNFKEQ. The CDR3 totals 16 residues. The V end lost 0 bases, the J end lost 0 bases, and 12 bases lay between the germline ends.

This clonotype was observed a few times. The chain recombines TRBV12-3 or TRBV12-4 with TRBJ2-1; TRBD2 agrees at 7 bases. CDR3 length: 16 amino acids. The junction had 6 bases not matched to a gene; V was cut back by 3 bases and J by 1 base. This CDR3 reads CASSFLLADSYNEQFF. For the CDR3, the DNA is TGTGCCAGCAGTTTTCTGCTAGCGGATTCCTACAATGAGCAGTTCTTC.

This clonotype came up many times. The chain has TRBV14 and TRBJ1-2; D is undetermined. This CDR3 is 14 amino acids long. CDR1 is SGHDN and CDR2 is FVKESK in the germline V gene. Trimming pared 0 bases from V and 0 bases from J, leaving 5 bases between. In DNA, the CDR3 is TGTGCCAGCAGCCAAGATTACGCTAACTATGGCTACACCTTC. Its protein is CASSQDYANYGYTF.

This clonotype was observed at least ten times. The CDR3 nucleotides read TGTGCCAGCAGCTTAGTGCAGGGGACAGATACGCAGTATTTT. The encoded protein is CASSLVQGTDTQYF. The gene calls are TRBV7-2 and TRBJ2-3; tentative D call: TRBD1 (6 bases). The V and J ends lost 1 base and 3 bases respectively, with 8 bases between them. This CDR3 is 14 amino acids long. Germline loops: CDR1 SGHTA, CDR2 FQGNSA.

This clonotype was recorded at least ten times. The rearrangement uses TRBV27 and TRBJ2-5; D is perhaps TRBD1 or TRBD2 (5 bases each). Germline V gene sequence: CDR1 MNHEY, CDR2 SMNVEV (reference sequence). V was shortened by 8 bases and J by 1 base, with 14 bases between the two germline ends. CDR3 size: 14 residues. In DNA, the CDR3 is TGTGCCAGCGGCTATCAGGGACCCCAAGAGACCCAGTACTTC. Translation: CASGYQGPQETQYF.

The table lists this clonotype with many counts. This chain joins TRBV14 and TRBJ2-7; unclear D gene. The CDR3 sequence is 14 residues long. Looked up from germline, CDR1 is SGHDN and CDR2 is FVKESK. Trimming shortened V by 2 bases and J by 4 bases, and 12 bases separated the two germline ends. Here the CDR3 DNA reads TGTGCCAGCAGCCAATTCAGCCTAGGATACGAGCAGTACTTC. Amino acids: CASSQFSLGYEQYF.

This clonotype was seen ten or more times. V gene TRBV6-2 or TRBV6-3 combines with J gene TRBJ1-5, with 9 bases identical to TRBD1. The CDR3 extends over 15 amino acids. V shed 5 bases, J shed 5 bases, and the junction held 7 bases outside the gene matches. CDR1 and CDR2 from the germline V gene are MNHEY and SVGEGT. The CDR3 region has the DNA TGTGCCAGCAGTCCTGGACAGGGGAGGGATCAGCCCCAGCATTTT. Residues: CASSPGQGRDQPQHF.

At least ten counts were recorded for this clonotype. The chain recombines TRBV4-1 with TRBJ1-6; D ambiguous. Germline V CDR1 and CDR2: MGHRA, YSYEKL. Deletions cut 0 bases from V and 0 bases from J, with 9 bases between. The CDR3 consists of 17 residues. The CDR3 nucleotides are TGCGCCAGCAGCCAAGAACCGGGAGCCTCCTATAATTCACCCCTCCACTTT. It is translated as CASSQEPGASYNSPLHF.

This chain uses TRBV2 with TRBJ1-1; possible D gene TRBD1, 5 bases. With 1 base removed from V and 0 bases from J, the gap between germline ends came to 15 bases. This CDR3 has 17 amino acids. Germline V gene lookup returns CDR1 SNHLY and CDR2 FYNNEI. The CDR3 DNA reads TGTGCCAGCAGTGAAGATGTTCGGGGGTGGATGAACACTGAAGCTTTCTTT. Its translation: CASSEDVRGWMNTEAFF.

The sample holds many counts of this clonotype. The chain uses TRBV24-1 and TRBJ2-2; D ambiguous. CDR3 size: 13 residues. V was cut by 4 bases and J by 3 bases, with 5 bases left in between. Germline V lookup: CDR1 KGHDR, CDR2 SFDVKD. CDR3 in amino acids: CATSDQYTGELFF. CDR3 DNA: TGTGCCACCAGTGACCAGTACACCGGGGAGCTGTTTTTT.